This TCR beta chain was sequenced in a study of beta chain features in type 1 diabetes. J gave up 2 bases and V 8 bases, and 10 bases lay outside the gene matches. The germline CDR1 and CDR2 sequences are SGHVS and FQNEAQ. The CDR3 has 15 amino acids. Overall study results and limits: Shorter TCRB CDR3s, moderately but significantly so, were found in Type 1 diabetes patients in all four CD4+ subsets.

The entirety of the isolated RNA underwent reverse transcription, so expressed TCRB transcripts were sequenced. The protocol was immunoSEQ multiplex PCR, while the TCRdb copy is restricted to in-frame clones and leaves out a portion. The table records 130,000 or so clones, 9% to 10% of them present only once. About this clone itself: As yet, its antigen is unknown.

One heparinised draw, averaging around 120 mL, was taken per donor. Researchers reported sorting CD4+ naive, central memory, regulatory and stem cell-like memory cells via CD45RO/CCR7/CD25/CD127/CD95/CD27. The material sequenced was central memory CD4+ T cells from blood. The genes are TRBV7-8 and TRBJ2-3; 7 bases fit TRBD2. The receptor was isolated from a woman between 35 and 50 years old in good health. The CDR3 coding sequence is TGTGCCAGCGGCGGCGGGCGGGGGATCACAGATACGCAGTATTTT. Residues: CASGGGRGITDTQYF.